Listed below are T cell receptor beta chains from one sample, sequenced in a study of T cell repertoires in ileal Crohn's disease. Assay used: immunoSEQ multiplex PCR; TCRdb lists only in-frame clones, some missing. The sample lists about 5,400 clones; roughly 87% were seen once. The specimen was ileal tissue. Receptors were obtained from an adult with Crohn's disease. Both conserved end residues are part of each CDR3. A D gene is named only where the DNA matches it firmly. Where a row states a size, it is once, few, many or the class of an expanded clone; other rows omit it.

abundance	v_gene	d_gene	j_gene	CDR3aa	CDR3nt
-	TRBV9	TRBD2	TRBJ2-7	CASSVEPSGSYEQYF	TGTGCCAGCAGCGTAGAGCCCAGCGGGAGCTACGAGCAGTACTTC
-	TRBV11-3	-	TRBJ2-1	CASSLDLATEQFF	TGTGCCAGCAGCTTAGATTTAGCTACTGAGCAGTTCTTC
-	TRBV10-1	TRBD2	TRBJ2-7	CASSEGGAGRSYEQYF	TGCGCCAGCAGTGAAGGAGGAGCGGGGCGCTCCTACGAGCAGTACTTC
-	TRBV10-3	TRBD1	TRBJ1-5	CAISRDRVDQPQHF	TGTGCCATCAGCCGGGACAGGGTTGATCAGCCCCAGCATTTT
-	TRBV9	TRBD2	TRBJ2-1	CASSPTSGRGNEQFF	TGTGCCAGCAGCCCTACTAGCGGGAGGGGCAATGAGCAGTTCTTC
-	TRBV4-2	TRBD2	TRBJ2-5	CASSQASSGGETQYF	TGTGCCAGCAGCCAAGCCTCTAGCGGGGGGGAGACCCAGTACTTC
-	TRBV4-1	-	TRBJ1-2	CASSQEFRSYGYTF	TGCGCCAGCAGCCAAGAATTCAGGAGCTATGGCTACACCTTC
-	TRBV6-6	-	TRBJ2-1	CASKARDRDEQFF	TGTGCCAGCAAGGCGCGGGACCGCGATGAGCAGTTCTTC
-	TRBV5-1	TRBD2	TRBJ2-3	CASSLVAGADTQYF	TGCGCCAGCAGCTTGGTCGCGGGAGCAGATACGCAGTATTTT
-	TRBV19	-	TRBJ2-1	CASSSDGYNEQFF	TGTGCCAGTAGTTCAGACGGTTACAATGAGCAGTTCTTC
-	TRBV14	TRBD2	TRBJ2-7	CASSRRLAGDDEQYF	TGTGCCAGCAGCCGGCGACTAGCGGGAGACGACGAGCAGTACTTC
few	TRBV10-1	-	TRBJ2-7	CASSESTVTYEQYF	TGCGCCAGCAGTGAGTCGACTGTAACCTACGAGCAGTACTTC
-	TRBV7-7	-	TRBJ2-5	CASSPGSSETQYF	TGTGCTAGCAGTCCAGGGTCCTCGGAGACCCAGTACTTC
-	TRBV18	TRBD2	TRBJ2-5	CASSLAGTQETQYF	TGTGCCAGCTCACTAGCGGGTACTCAAGAGACCCAGTACTTC
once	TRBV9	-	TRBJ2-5	CASSVVSEETQYF	TGTGCCAGCAGCGTAGTATCGGAAGAGACCCAGTACTTC